This T cell receptor (beta chain) comes out of a study of blood T cell repertoires in COVID-19 (dated by TCRdb to about 2020). Regarding the research as a whole: Samples covering the acute and convalescent phases of COVID-19 were provided by collaborators in the United States, Italy and Spain. Subjects who had been exposed to COVID-19, were actively infected with it, or had recovered from it provided the deeply sampled blood TCRbeta repertoires that made up the dataset. Where HLA class I and class II types were available, the types were taken from metadata supplied by the sample provider, not from assay-based typing. The repertoires were released in a freely available public database meant as a resource for research on the immune response to SARS-CoV-2. The samples were drawn from the first 160 participants of the ongoing ImmuneRACE study and from some 1,300 subjects provided by 6 global collaborators. The material from the prospective study consisted of cDNA or gDNA derived from T cells, B-cell-depleted T cells, or PBMCs. Nearly every sample came with metadata listing a de-identified subject ID, COVID-19 status, age in years and sex.

With respect to this clone: Its antigen target is currently unknown. Base quality data are lacking; no much larger clone is found one base away.

Collaborating institutions collected whole blood in K2EDTA tubes following their own protocols. For TCRbeta analysis, collaborators shipped samples as frozen whole blood, isolated PBMCs, or DNA extracted from either of those sample types. TCRbeta CDR3 regions were amplified from genomic DNA by means of the immunoSEQ Assay, a bias-controlled multiplex PCR. In the paper's pipeline: Nucleated cell counts per sample were estimated from amplification of reference gene primers within the assay. To quantify the absolute abundance of each unique TCRbeta CDR3 rearrangement, sequence reads were collapsed and filtered. For each sample, productive Simpson clonality was calculated by taking the square root of Simpson's diversity index across productive rearrangements. The table comes from immuneACCESS by way of TCRdb, which keeps in-frame sequences with V and J called. Part of the clones is missing from these tables; in studies checked, under half for an unresolved V gene and the rest for unknown reasons. Clone size and the V and J calls come from that table; the DNA yielded D and trimming. Here the sample has roughly 14,000 clones; approximately 80% occur a single time. Roughly 26% of the sample is held by the ten biggest clonotypes.

General study outcomes and caveats: Clinical and demographic metadata were provided uncurated, with the amount varying by source and participant.

Input material: peripheral blood. The TCR sequence derives from a woman aged 45-65 years with active or convalescent COVID-19.

The nucleotide sequence is TGTGCCAGCATCGTAAATGGGCAGAATGAGCAGTTCTTC. Translated, it gives CASIVNGQNEQFF. Recombination connected TRBV7-9 to TRBJ2-1; no D gene call is confident. A distance of 14 bases separates the germline ends of V and J, which lose 7 bases and 7 bases respectively. Based on the germline V gene (reference sequence), the CDR1 and CDR2 sequences are SEHNR and FQNEAQ. Counted from cysteine to phenylalanine, this CDR3 has 13 amino acids. The read is trimmed to its CDR3 DNA, 39 bases read in frame from base 1.